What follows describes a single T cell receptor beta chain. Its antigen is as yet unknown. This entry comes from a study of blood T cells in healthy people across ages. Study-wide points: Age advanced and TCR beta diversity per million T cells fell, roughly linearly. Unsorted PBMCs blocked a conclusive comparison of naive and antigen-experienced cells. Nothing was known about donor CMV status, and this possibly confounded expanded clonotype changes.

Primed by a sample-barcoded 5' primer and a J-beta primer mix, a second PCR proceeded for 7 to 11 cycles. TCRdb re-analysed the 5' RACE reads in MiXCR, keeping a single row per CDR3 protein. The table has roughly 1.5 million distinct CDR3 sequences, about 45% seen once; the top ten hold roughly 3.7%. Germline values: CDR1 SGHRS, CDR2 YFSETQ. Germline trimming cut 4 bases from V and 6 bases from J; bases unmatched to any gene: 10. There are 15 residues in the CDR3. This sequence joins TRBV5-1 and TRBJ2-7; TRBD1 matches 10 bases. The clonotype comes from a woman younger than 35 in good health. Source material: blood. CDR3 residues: CASSLRGQGELEQYF. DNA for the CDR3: TGCGCCAGCAGCCTGAGAGGACAGGGGGAGCTCGAGCAGTACTTC.